The 16 T cell receptor beta chains in this list originate from one sample, sequenced in a study of blood T cell repertoires in COVID-19. Clones were read by immunoSEQ multiplex PCR, and TCRdb kept only the in-frame ones, dropping some. Here the sample spans about 98,000 clones, approximately 84% being singletons. Specimen: peripheral blood. Source of these receptors: a human donor in a cohort sampled during active COVID-19.

The chain links TRBV6-2 or TRBV6-3 to TRBJ1-2; the match to TRBD1 covers 9 bases. The CDR3 has 15 amino acids. Germline-derived CDR1 and CDR2 are MNHEY and SVGEGT. Unmatched junction bases numbered 1, after V lost 2 bases and J lost 0 bases. The CDR3 protein is CASSYGTGPNYGYTF. CDR3 DNA: TGTGCCAGCAGTTACGGGACAGGGCCTAACTATGGCTACACCTTC.

Turning to this clone: The junction shows a germline mismatch at one end, possibly a read error. V usage is TRBV9 and J usage is TRBJ1-2; D remains unclear. Per germline, CDR1 SGDLS and CDR2 YYNGEE. The CDR3 runs 13 residues. CDR3 region: CASSFLGGYDYTF. The CDR3 nucleotides read TGTGCCAGCAGCTTCCTCGGAGGATATGACTACACCTTC.

V usage is TRBV9 and J usage is TRBJ1-2; D may be TRBD1 (6 bases). Trimming stripped 0 bases from V and 8 bases from J, with 14 bases between. The CDR3 length is 14 residues. CDR1 and CDR2 from the germline V gene are SGDLS and YYNGEE. The CDR3 loop is CASSVVTGRDGYTF. The CDR3, as DNA: TGTGCCAGCAGCGTAGTCACAGGGAGGGACGGCTACACCTTC.

This clone came up many times. The chain recombines TRBV3-1 (or the pseudogene TRBV3-2) with TRBJ1-4; 8 bases agree with TRBD1. The CDR3 totals 16 residues. Germline CDR1 reads LGHDT; CDR2 reads YNNKEL (reference sequence). V shed 3 bases, J shed 7 bases, and the junction held 10 bases outside the gene matches. CDR3 in amino acids: CASSHNAGTGGEKLFF. CDR3 sequence (DNA): TGTGCCAGCAGCCATAACGCCGGGACAGGTGGTGAAAAACTGTTTTTT.

The rearrangement links TRBV9 to TRBJ1-4, with D hard to call. Trimming shortened V by 3 bases and J by 8 bases, and 11 bases separated the two germline ends. The germline gives CDR1 SGDLS, CDR2 YYNGEE. The CDR3 is made up of 13 amino acids. In DNA, the CDR3 is TGTGCCAGCAGCGCAATCCCGGGGGAAAAACTGTTTTTT. It yields the protein CASSAIPGEKLFF.

This clone was found a few times. The chain has TRBV14 and TRBJ1-1; maybe TRBD1 (5 bases). Trimming removed 5 bases from V and 1 base from J, with 11 bases in between. The CDR3 has 14 amino acids. Germline V gene data show CDR1 as SGHDN and CDR2 as FVKESK. The CDR3 here is CASSFLGGNTEAFF. The CDR3, as DNA: TGTGCCAGCAGCTTCTTGGGGGGGAACACTGAAGCTTTCTTT.

The chain carries TRBV7-8 and TRBJ1-5, with a weak D call TRBD1 (5 bases). CDR1 is SGHVS and CDR2 is FQNEAQ in the germline V gene. The CDR3 has 15 amino acids. V gave up 2 bases and J gave up 0 bases, with 8 bases separating them. DNA for the CDR3: TGTGCCAGCAGCTTATCAGGGATTAGCAATCAGCCCCAGCATTTT. Translation: CASSLSGISNQPQHF.

The chain carries TRBV19 and TRBJ2-3, with a tentative D call TRBD1 (5 bases). V lost 7 bases to trimming and J lost 2 bases, with 13 bases between them. The CDR3 runs to 14 residues. Looked up from germline, CDR1 is LNHDA and CDR2 is SQIVND (reference sequence). CDR3 loop: CASKLGVFTDTQYF. In DNA form, the CDR3 reads TGTGCCAGTAAATTAGGGGTATTCACAGATACGCAGTATTTT.

CDR3 nucleotide sequence: TGTGCCAGCAGCTTAGCGTTGTACAATGAGCAGTTCTTC. Its translation: CASSLALYNEQFF. This chain joins TRBV11-2 and TRBJ2-1; unclear D gene. V was clipped by 1 base and J by 4 bases, with 5 bases between them. Per the germline V gene, CDR1 is SGHAT and CDR2 is FQNNGV. The CDR3 loop spans 13 amino acids.

This clone was found a few times. V usage is TRBV4-1 and J usage is TRBJ2-2, with D perhaps TRBD2 (5 bases). The CDR3 is made up of 14 amino acids. Germline CDR1 MGHRA, CDR2 YSYEKL. V lost 4 bases to trimming and J lost 5 bases, with 11 bases between them. Here the CDR3 reads CASSPLGSTGELFF. DNA for the CDR3: TGCGCCAGCAGCCCCTTAGGGAGTACCGGGGAGCTGTTTTTT.

This clone was counted a few times. The gene calls are TRBV6-2 or TRBV6-3 and TRBJ1-2; 7 bases align to TRBD1. The CDR3 loop spans 14 amino acids. Per germline, CDR1 MNHEY and CDR2 SVGEGT. The trim removed 2 bases at V and 5 bases at J, leaving 5 bases unmatched. CDR3 amino acids: CASSYGGQLYGYTF. The DNA of the CDR3 is TGTGCCAGCAGTTACGGGGGACAGCTATATGGCTACACCTTC.

The chain carries TRBV4-1 and TRBJ2-7; 8 bases align to TRBD1. With V trimmed by 5 bases and J by 8 bases, 11 bases remained unmatched. Germline loops: CDR1 MGHRA, CDR2 YSYEKL. The CDR3 covers 14 residues. The CDR3, as DNA: TGCGCCAGCAGCGCCTCCGGGACAGGCAACAAGCAGTACTTC. Translated: CASSASGTGNKQYF.

The CDR3 here is CASSLDGVNQPQHF. CDR3 DNA sequence: TGTGCCAGCAGTTTAGACGGGGTCAATCAGCCCCAGCATTTT. The V gene is TRBV2, the J gene TRBJ1-5, with no clear D. CDR1 and CDR2 from the germline V gene are SNHLY and FYNNEI. This CDR3 region has 14 residues. V was clipped by 5 bases and J by 3 bases, with 11 bases between them.

The chain employs TRBV15 and TRBJ2-1; D is unclear. The CDR3 loop spans 13 amino acids. Germline V lookup: CDR1 LNHNV, CDR2 YYDKDF (reference sequence). Trimming pared 0 bases from V and 9 bases from J, leaving 9 bases between. CDR3 residues: CATSRDQIVEQFF. The CDR3 nucleotides read TGTGCCACCAGCAGAGATCAAATTGTTGAGCAGTTCTTC.

This chain uses TRBV19 with TRBJ2-1; 7 bases match TRBD2. Germline CDR1 LNHDA, CDR2 SQIVND (reference sequence). V lost 8 bases, J lost 4 bases, and 8 bases stayed unmatched. This CDR3 has 14 amino acids. CDR3 loop: CASQLGGWYNEQFF. CDR3 DNA: TGTGCCAGTCAATTGGGGGGGTGGTACAATGAGCAGTTCTTC.

The CDR3 region is CASSSRDTQETQYF. CDR3 sequence (DNA): TGTGCCAGCAGCTCCAGGGACACCCAAGAGACCCAGTACTTC. The chain employs TRBV5-4 and TRBJ2-5, with D perhaps TRBD1 (6 bases). Per the germline V gene, CDR1 is SGHNT and CDR2 is YYREEE (reference sequence). V was pared by 3 bases and J by 1 base, with 10 bases between. The CDR3 runs 14 residues.